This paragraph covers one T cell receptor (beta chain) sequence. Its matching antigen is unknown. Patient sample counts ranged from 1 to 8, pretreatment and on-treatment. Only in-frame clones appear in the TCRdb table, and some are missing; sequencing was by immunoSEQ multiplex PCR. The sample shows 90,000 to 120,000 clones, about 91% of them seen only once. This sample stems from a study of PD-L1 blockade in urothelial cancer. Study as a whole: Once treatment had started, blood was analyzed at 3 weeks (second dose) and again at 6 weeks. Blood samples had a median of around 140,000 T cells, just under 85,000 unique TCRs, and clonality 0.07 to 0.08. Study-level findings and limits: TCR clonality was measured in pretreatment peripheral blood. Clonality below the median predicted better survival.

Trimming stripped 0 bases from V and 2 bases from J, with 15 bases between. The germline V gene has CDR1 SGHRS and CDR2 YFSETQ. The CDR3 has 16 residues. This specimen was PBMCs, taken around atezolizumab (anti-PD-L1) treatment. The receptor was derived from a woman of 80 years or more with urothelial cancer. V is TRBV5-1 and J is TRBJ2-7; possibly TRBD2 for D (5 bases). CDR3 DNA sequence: TGCGCCAGCAGCTTGGCGGGATTAGCACCCCCCTACGAGCAGTACTTC. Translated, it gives CASSLAGLAPPYEQYF.